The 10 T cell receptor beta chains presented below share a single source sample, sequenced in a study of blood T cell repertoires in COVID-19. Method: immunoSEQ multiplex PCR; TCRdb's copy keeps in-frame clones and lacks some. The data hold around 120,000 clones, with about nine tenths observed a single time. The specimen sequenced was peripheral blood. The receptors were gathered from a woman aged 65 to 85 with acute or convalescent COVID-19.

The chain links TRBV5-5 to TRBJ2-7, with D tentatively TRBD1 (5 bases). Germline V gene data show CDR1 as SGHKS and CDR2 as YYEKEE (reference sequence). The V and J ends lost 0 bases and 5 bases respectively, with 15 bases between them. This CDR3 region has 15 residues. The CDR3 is CASSLEYRQGNEQYF. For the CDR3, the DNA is TGTGCCAGCAGCTTGGAATATCGTCAGGGTAACGAGCAGTACTTC.

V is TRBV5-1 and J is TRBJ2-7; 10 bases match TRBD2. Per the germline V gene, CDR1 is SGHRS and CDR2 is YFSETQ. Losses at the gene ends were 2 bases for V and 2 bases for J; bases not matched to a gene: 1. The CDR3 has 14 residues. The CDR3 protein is CASSFSGGPYEQYF. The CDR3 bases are TGCGCCAGCAGCTTTAGCGGGGGGCCCTACGAGCAGTACTTC.

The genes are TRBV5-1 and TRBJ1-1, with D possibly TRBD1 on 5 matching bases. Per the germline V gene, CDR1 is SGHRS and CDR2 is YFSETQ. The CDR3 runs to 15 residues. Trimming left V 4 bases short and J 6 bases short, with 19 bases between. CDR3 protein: CASSPLDTGDAEAFF. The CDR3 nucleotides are TGCGCCAGCAGCCCCCTGGACACGGGAGATGCTGAAGCTTTCTTT.

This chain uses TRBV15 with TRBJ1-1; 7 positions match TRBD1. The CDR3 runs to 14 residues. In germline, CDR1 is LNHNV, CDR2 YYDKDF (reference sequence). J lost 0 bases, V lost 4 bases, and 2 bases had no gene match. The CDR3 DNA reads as TGTGCCACCAGCACGGACAGGCTGAACACTGAAGCTTTCTTT. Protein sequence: CATSTDRLNTEAFF.

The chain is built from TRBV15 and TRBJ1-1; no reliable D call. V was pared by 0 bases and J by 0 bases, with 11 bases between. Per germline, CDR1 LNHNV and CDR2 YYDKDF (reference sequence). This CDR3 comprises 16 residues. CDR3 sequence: CATSRDQALLNTEAFF. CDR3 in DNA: TGTGCCACCAGCAGAGATCAGGCCCTCCTGAACACTGAAGCTTTCTTT.

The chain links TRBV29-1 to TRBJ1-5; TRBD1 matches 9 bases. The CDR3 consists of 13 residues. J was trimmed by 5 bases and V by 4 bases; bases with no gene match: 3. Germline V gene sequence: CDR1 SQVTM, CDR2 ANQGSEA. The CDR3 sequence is CSVGTGVDQPQHF. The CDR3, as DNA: TGCAGCGTTGGGACAGGGGTGGATCAGCCCCAGCATTTT.

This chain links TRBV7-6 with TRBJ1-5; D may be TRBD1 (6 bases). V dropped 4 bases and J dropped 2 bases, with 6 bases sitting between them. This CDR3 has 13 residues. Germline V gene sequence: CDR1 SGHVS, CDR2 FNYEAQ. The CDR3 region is CASSWTGNQPQHF. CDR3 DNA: TGTGCCAGCAGCTGGACAGGCAATCAGCCCCAGCATTTT.

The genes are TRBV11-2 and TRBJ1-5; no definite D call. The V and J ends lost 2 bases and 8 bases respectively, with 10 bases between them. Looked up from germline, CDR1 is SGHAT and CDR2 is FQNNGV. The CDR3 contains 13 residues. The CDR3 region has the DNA TGTGCCAGCAGCTTAAATCGGTTGAAGCCCCAGCATTTT. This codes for CASSLNRLKPQHF.

CDR3 nucleotides: TGTGCCAGCAGCCAAGATAAACATACAATTAACTATGGCTACACCTTC. Translation: CASSQDKHTINYGYTF. This rearrangement joins TRBV4-2 to TRBJ1-2; no definite D call. This CDR3 has 16 residues. With 0 bases removed from V and 1 base from J, the gap between germline ends came to 12 bases. CDR1 is LGHNA and CDR2 is YNFKEQ in the germline V gene.

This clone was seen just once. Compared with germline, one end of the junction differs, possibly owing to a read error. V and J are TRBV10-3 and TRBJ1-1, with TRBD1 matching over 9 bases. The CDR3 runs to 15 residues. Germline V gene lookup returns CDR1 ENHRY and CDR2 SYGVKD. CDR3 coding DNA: TGTGCCATCAGTGAGTCCGACAGGGGGAACTCTGAAGCTTTCTTT. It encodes CAISESDRGNSEAFF.